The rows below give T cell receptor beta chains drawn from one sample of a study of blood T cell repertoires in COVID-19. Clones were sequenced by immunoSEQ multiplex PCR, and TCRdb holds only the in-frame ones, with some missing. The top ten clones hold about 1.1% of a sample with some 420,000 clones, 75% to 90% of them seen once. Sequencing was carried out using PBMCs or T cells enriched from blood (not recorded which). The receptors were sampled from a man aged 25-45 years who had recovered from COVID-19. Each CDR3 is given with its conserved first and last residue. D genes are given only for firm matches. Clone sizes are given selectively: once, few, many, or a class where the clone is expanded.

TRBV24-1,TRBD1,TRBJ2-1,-,CATSGEGASHNEQFF,TGTGCCACCAGTGGTGAGGGGGCGTCCCACAATGAGCAGTTCTTC
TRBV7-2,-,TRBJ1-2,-,CASSPRLDSVYGYTF,TGTGCCAGCAGCCCCCGTCTGGACAGCGTTTATGGCTACACCTTC
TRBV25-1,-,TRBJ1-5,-,CASSESGVGNQPQHF,TGTGCCAGCAGTGAATCGGGGGTCGGCAATCAGCCCCAGCATTTT
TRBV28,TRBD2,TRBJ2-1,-,CASRPTTSGSYEQFF,TGTGCCAGCAGACCGACGACTAGCGGGAGCTATGAGCAGTTCTTC
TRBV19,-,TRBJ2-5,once,CASSMGARSQETQYF,TGTGCCAGTAGTATGGGGGCGAGGAGCCAAGAGACCCAGTACTTC
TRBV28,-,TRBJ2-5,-,CASRVQGETQYF,TGTGCCAGCAGGGTTCAGGGGGAGACCCAGTACTTC
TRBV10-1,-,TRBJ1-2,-,CASSADGARRYTF,TGCGCCAGCAGCGCAGACGGAGCCCGCCGCTACACCTTC
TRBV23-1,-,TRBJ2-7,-,CASSGRGSSYEQYF,TGCGCCAGCAGTGGGAGGGGGTCTTCCTACGAGCAGTACTTC
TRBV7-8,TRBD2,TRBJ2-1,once,CASSRPGLADHNEQFF,TGTGCCAGCAGCCGTCCGGGACTAGCGGACCACAATGAGCAGTTCTTC
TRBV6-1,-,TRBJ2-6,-,CASSDMLSGANVLTF,TGTGCCAGCAGTGACATGCTATCTGGGGCCAACGTCCTGACTTTC
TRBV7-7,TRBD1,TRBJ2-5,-,CASSPWTGQGETQYF,TGTGCTAGCAGCCCCTGGACAGGGCAGGGGGAGACCCAGTACTTC
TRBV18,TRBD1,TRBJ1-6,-,CASSPGTVNSPLHF,TGTGCCAGCTCACCGGGGACAGTTAATTCACCCCTCCACTTT
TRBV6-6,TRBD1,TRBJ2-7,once,CASSPPGQGRYEQYF,TGTGCCAGTAGTCCACCGGGACAGGGGCGCTACGAGCAGTACTTC
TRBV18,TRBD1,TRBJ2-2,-,CASSPNTGGRELFF,TGTGCCAGCTCACCAAATACAGGGGGCCGGGAGCTGTTTTTT
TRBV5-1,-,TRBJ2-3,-,CASSFGSLYSGTDTQYF,TGCGCCAGCAGCTTTGGTAGCTTATACTCCGGCACAGATACGCAGTATTTT
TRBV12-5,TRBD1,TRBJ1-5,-,CASGWGQGNQPQHF,TGTGCTAGTGGTTGGGGACAGGGGAATCAGCCCCAGCATTTT
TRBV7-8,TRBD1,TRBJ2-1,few,CASSLKTGSYNEQFF,TGTGCCAGCAGCTTAAAGACAGGGTCCTACAATGAGCAGTTCTTC
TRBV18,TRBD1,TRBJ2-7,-,CASSHGQGYEQYF,TGTGCCAGCTCACACGGACAGGGCTACGAGCAGTACTTC
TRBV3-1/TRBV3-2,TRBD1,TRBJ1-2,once,CASSQATTGGGDGYTF,TGTGCCAGCAGCCAAGCTACTACAGGGGGCGGGGATGGCTACACCTTC
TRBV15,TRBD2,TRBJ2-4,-,CATSRQTGTSGRNIQYF,TGTGCCACCAGCAGACAAACCGGGACTAGCGGCCGAAACATTCAGTACTTC
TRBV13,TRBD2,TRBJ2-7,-,CASSHRGLPSYEQYF,TGTGCCAGCAGCCATCGGGGACTACCTTCCTACGAGCAGTACTTC
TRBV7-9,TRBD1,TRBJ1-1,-,CASSFSGTGGTEAFF,TGTGCCAGCAGCTTTAGCGGGACAGGGGGCACTGAAGCTTTCTTT
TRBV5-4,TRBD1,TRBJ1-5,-,CASSLGGGGQPQHF,TGTGCCAGCAGCTTGGGAGGGGGCGGTCAGCCCCAGCATTTT
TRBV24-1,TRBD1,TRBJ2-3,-,CATKGTGVNTDTQYF,TGTGCCACCAAGGGGACAGGGGTTAACACAGATACGCAGTATTTT
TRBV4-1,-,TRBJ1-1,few,CASSQERRGRGTEAFF,TGCGCCAGCAGCCAAGAGCGTCGGGGAAGAGGCACTGAAGCTTTCTTT
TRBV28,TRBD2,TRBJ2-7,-,CASSLVAGDSYEQYF,TGTGCCAGCAGTTTAGTAGCGGGAGACTCCTACGAGCAGTACTTC
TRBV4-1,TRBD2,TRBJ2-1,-,CASSQVPAGESEFF,TGCGCCAGCAGCCAAGTACCAGCGGGAGAGTCTGAGTTCTTC
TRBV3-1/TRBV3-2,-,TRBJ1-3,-,CASSRHSTGNSGNTIYF,TGTGCCAGCAGCCGCCACAGCACAGGGAACTCTGGAAACACCATATATTTT
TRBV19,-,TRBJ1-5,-,CASSPPETGFQPQHF,TGTGCCAGTAGTCCTCCTGAGACAGGCTTTCAGCCCCAGCATTTT
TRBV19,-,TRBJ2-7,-,CASSPTSGGEQYF,TGTGCCAGTAGTCCTACCTCCGGTGGCGAGCAGTACTTC
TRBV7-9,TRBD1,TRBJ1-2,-,CASSPHPDRTSNYGYTF,TGTGCCAGCAGCCCCCACCCGGACAGGACTTCTAACTATGGCTACACCTTC
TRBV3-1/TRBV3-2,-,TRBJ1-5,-,CASSQIQGQPQHF,TGTGCCAGCAGCCAAATCCAGGGTCAGCCCCAGCATTTT
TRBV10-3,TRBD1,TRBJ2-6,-,CAIIGTGVSGANVLTF,TGTGCCATCATTGGGACAGGGGTTTCTGGGGCCAACGTCCTGACTTTC